These 27 T cell receptor beta chains were all obtained from the same sample, sequenced in a study of post-analysis software for immune sequencing data. Carried by the TCR beta cDNA libraries were unique molecular identifiers. A single record per CDR3 protein comes from TCRdb applying MiXCR to the PCR reads. The sample contains hundreds of thousands of distinct CDR3 sequences, roughly 30% of which appear only once. Their target antigens are unknown. General observations from the study: Patients had higher frequencies than controls of about five TRBV segments, including TRBV5-6, TRBV5-1 and TRBV20-1.

The sequencing sample was made of blood. The receptors were sampled from a girl aged 10 to 17 with multiple sclerosis.

With respect to this clonotype: This may arise from a read error, as a much more abundant clone is one base away. V is TRBV29-1 and J is TRBJ2-3; 7 positions match TRBD1. The CDR3 covers 16 residues. The germline V gene has CDR1 SQVTM and CDR2 ANQGSEA. The CDR3 sequence: CGVQGTLTGVTDTQYF. The CDR3, as DNA: TGCGGCGTTCAAGGCACTTTAACAGGGGTCACAGATACGCAGTATTTT.

This clonotype was seen only a few times. V and J are TRBV6-2 or TRBV6-3 and TRBJ2-1; tentative D call: TRBD1 (5 bases). Trimming cost V 5 bases and J 4 bases, with 12 bases left between them. This CDR3 is built from 14 residues. CDR1 and CDR2 from the germline V gene are MNHEY and SVGEGT. The DNA of the CDR3 is TGTGCCAGCAGTCCGGATGACAGTTACAATGAGCAGTTCTTC. Amino acids: CASSPDDSYNEQFF.

The CDR3 DNA reads as TGTGCCAGCAGTCCGGGGGCGGCAGGGGAATCTGATTGGGCTAAGACCCAGTACTTC. It yields the protein CASSPGAAGESDWAKTQYF. The chain links TRBV3-1 to TRBJ2-5; TRBD1 or TRBD2 may be the D gene (6 bases each). The CDR3 contains 19 residues. Germline V gene data show CDR1 as LGHDT and CDR2 as YNNKEL (reference sequence). V dropped 6 bases and J dropped 6 bases, with 32 bases sitting between them.

This rearrangement joins TRBV6-1 to TRBJ2-2, with a weak D call TRBD1 (5 bases). The CDR3 extends over 15 amino acids. Trimming took 2 bases from V and 5 from J, leaving 12 bases between them. CDR1 and CDR2 from the germline V gene are MNHNS and SASEGT. CDR3 loop: CASSEFREWTGELFF. In DNA, the CDR3 is TGTGCCAGCAGTGAATTCAGGGAATGGACCGGGGAGCTGTTTTTT.

In this sample, this clonotype turned up a few times. The CDR3 spells CASSLAQPWTGYGYTF. CDR3 DNA: TGTGCCAGCAGCTTAGCGCAACCTTGGACGGGCTATGGCTACACCTTC. This chain joins TRBV7-9 and TRBJ1-2; D uncertain. V lost 0 bases and J lost 4, with 15 bases in between. This CDR3 is built from 16 residues. Per the germline V gene, CDR1 is SEHNR and CDR2 is FQNEAQ (reference sequence).

The V call is TRBV9, the J call TRBJ2-1, with 8 positions matching TRBD2. Germline CDR1 is SGDLS and CDR2 is YYNGEE. CDR3 length: 19 amino acids. Losses at the gene ends were 4 bases for V and 1 base for J; bases not matched to a gene: 16. The CDR3 DNA sequence: TGTGCCAGCAGCCCCCGGGGTCGAGCGGGAGCTGAGTCCTACAATGAGCAGTTCTTC. Its protein product is CASSPRGRAGAESYNEQFF.

The V gene is TRBV11-1, the J gene TRBJ2-6; the match to TRBD2 covers 8 bases. The CDR3 is made up of 21 amino acids. CDR1 and CDR2 from the germline V gene are SGHAT and FQDESV (reference sequence). Trimming cost V 1 base and J 0 bases; bases outside gene matches: 14. CDR3 coding DNA: TGTGCCAGCAGCTTAGTTGTCGGGGGGGCGCCCCTTGGCTCTGGGGCCAACGTCCTGACTTTC. Amino acid sequence: CASSLVVGGAPLGSGANVLTF.

The sample holds a few counts of this clonotype. J is TRBJ2-5 and V is TRBV10-3; no reliable D call. The CDR3 sequence is 11 residues long. Germline values: CDR1 ENHRY, CDR2 SYGVKD. Trimming stripped 4 bases from V and 2 bases from J, with 2 bases between. The CDR3 loop reads CAISAQETQYF. In DNA form, the CDR3 reads TGTGCCATCAGTGCACAAGAGACCCAGTACTTC.

The rearrangement joins TRBV27 to TRBJ2-7; unclear D gene. Germline CDR1 MNHEY, CDR2 SMNVEV (reference sequence). Trimming stripped 5 bases from V and 7 bases from J, with 12 bases between. CDR3 length: 12 residues. This chain's CDR3 is CASSPPYGEQYF. The DNA of the CDR3 is TGTGCCAGCAGTCCCCCTTATGGGGAGCAGTACTTC.

The J gene is TRBJ2-1, the V gene TRBV7-9; 8 positions agree with TRBD2. Germline V gene sequence: CDR1 SEHNR, CDR2 FQNEAQ (reference sequence). J lost 3 bases, V lost 10 bases, and 2 bases had no gene match. The CDR3 is 12 amino acids. Written as DNA, the CDR3 is TGTGCCATACTAGCGGACTACAATGAGCAGTTCTTC. Translating it yields CAILADYNEQFF.

A few counts support this clonotype. The V and J genes are TRBV2 and TRBJ2-4; 7 nucleotides agree with TRBD1. This CDR3 region has 14 residues. Germline assignment: CDR1 SNHLY and CDR2 FYNNEI. V lost 6 bases and J lost 9; bases outside the gene matches: 11. The CDR3 sequence: CASSIDRASGIQYF. The CDR3 DNA reads as TGTGCCAGCAGCATAGACAGGGCGTCGGGCATTCAGTACTTC.

The chain couples TRBV10-3 to TRBJ1-5; D is unresolved. The V and J ends lost 2 bases and 6 bases respectively, with 11 bases between them. This CDR3 region has 14 residues. CDR1 is ENHRY, CDR2 SYGVKD, per germline. CDR3 loop: CAISEEEKAQPQHF. DNA of the CDR3: TGTGCCATCAGTGAGGAGGAGAAGGCTCAGCCCCAGCATTTT.

As regards this clonotype: Likely a read error: the CDR3 ends without its conserved phenylalanine or tryptophan. The CDR3 coding sequence is TGTGCCACCAGCAGAGACGTCCCTTGGGAGCAGTTCGTC. The encoded protein is CATSRDVPWEQFV. The chain uses TRBV15 and TRBJ2-1; D not certain. Germline loops: CDR1 LNHNV, CDR2 YYDKDF (reference sequence). Trimming removed 0 bases from V and 10 bases from J, with 10 bases in between. This CDR3 region has 13 residues.

The chain uses TRBV5-1 and TRBJ2-3, with D unclear. V lost 0 bases and J lost 1, with 12 bases in between. The CDR3 sequence is 16 residues long. The germline CDR1 and CDR2 sequences are SGHRS and YFSETQ. CDR3 in amino acids: CASSLEGRRGTDTQYF. CDR3 sequence (DNA): TGCGCCAGCAGCTTGGAAGGCAGGCGAGGCACAGATACGCAGTATTTT.

This clonotype has only a few counts. V usage is TRBV5-1 and J usage is TRBJ1-2; 8 bases align to TRBD1. The CDR3 consists of 15 residues. The V gene end was trimmed by 0 bases and the J gene end by 7 bases; junction bases not matched to a gene: 8. The V gene's germline CDR1 is SGHRS and CDR2 YFSETQ. The chain's CDR3 is CASSLEYRGRSGYTF. CDR3 in DNA: TGCGCCAGCAGCTTGGAGTACAGGGGGAGGAGTGGCTACACCTTC.

This clonotype turned up a few times. The gene calls are TRBV7-2 and TRBJ1-5, with unresolved D. The CDR3 has 12 residues. Trimming took off 3 bases at V and 5 bases at J, with 5 bases between the two ends. Germline-derived CDR1 and CDR2 are SGHTA and FQGNSA. In DNA form, the CDR3 reads TGTGCCAGCAGCTTTCGAGATCAGCCCCAGCATTTT. Translated, it gives CASSFRDQPQHF.

The sample holds a few counts of this clonotype. This chain joins TRBV6-5 and TRBJ1-5; D is perhaps TRBD1 (5 bases). Germline CDR1 is MNHEY and CDR2 is SVGAGI. V gave up 0 bases and J gave up 7 bases, with 22 bases separating them. The CDR3 is 18 residues long. The CDR3 DNA reads as TGTGCCAGCAGTTACTCCGCGCAAGGGGTTGGGGGGATGCAGCCCCAGCATTTT. Amino acids: CASSYSAQGVGGMQPQHF.

This chain's CDR3 is CASSPSGGPSAEAFF. Here the CDR3 DNA reads TGCGCCAGCAGCCCAAGTGGGGGGCCTTCTGCTGAAGCTTTCTTT. V gene TRBV4-3 combines with J gene TRBJ1-1; weak D call: TRBD1 (6 bases). The germline gives CDR1 LGHNA, CDR2 YSLEER. The CDR3 has 15 residues. V gave up 4 bases and J gave up 6 bases, with 18 bases separating them.

This chain links TRBV12-3 or TRBV12-4 with TRBJ2-3; tentative D call: TRBD2 (6 bases). This CDR3 comprises 15 residues. Trimming left V 4 bases short and J 11 bases short, with 22 bases between. CDR3 residues: CASSSAGGTAGRQYF. The CDR3 nucleotides read TGTGCCAGCAGTTCGGCCGGAGGGACCGCTGGTAGGCAGTATTTT.

The chain combines TRBV20-1 with TRBJ2-7, with D perhaps being TRBD1 or TRBD2 (5 bases each). V was pared by 5 bases and J by 2 bases, with 13 bases between. The CDR3 length is 13 residues. Germline V CDR1 and CDR2: DFQATT, SNEGSKA (reference sequence). CDR3 DNA: TGCAGTGCTGACAGCGGTCAGACCTACGAGCAGTACTTC. Protein sequence: CSADSGQTYEQYF.

This clonotype came up a few times. This chain links TRBV4-3 with TRBJ2-5; 9 nucleotides align to TRBD2. There are 17 residues in the CDR3. The V segment lost 4 bases and the J segment 2 bases; nucleotides outside the gene matches: 11. CDR1 and CDR2 (germline): LGHNA, YSLEER. The CDR3 spells CASSPWFSGSLQETQYF. CDR3 DNA sequence: TGCGCCAGCAGCCCCTGGTTTAGCGGGAGCCTTCAAGAGACCCAGTACTTC.

This clonotype occurred many times. V and J are TRBV6-6 and TRBJ2-5; possible D gene TRBD1, 5 bases. Germline V gene lookup returns CDR1 MNHNY and CDR2 SVGAGI (reference sequence). The V gene lost 6 bases and the J gene lost 0 bases, with 8 bases spanning the gap. This CDR3 has 13 amino acids. The CDR3 region has the DNA TGTGCCAGCAGCAACAGGTACCAAGAGACCCAGTACTTC. Translated, it gives CASSNRYQETQYF.

There are a few counts of this clonotype. The genes are TRBV20-1 and TRBJ2-6; 7 nucleotides match TRBD1. The CDR3 sequence is 15 residues long. The germline CDR1 and CDR2 sequences are DFQATT and SNEGSKA (reference sequence). The V gene end was trimmed by 2 bases and the J gene end by 2 bases; junction bases not matched to a gene: 3. The CDR3: CSARSQGAGANVLTF. The CDR3 DNA follows: TGCAGTGCTAGATCCCAGGGGGCTGGGGCCAACGTCCTGACTTTC.

This chain connects TRBV5-4 to TRBJ2-5; D remains ambiguous. The CDR3 loop spans 13 amino acids. Trimming pared 4 bases from V and 5 bases from J, leaving 12 bases between. Germline CDR1 is SGHNT and CDR2 is YYREEE (reference sequence). CDR3 amino acids: CASSPVIGETQYF. The CDR3 coding sequence is TGTGCCAGCAGCCCTGTCATAGGCGAGACCCAGTACTTC.

The chain joins TRBV4-3 to TRBJ1-2; possibly TRBD1 for D (5 bases). This CDR3 has 15 amino acids. Germline lookup yields CDR1 LGHNA and CDR2 YSLEER. V lost 2 bases and J 3 bases, leaving 13 bases between the germline ends. The CDR3 sequence: CASSQSVREDYGYTF. The CDR3 DNA sequence: TGCGCCAGCAGCCAATCCGTCAGGGAGGACTATGGCTACACCTTC.

This clonotype was counted ten times or more. The rearrangement links TRBV29-1 to TRBJ2-3, with a weak D call TRBD2 (5 bases). This CDR3 contains 14 residues. The germline gives CDR1 SQVTM, CDR2 ANQGSEA. Trimming removed 3 bases from V and 1 base from J, with 11 bases in between. In DNA, the CDR3 is TGCAGCGTTGAGCGGGCCAGAGGCACAGATACGCAGTATTTT. Protein product: CSVERARGTDTQYF.

The chain recombines TRBV19 with TRBJ2-1; 10 nucleotides align to TRBD2. Gene TRBJ2-7 matches the end of the DNA better, so the J call may be wrong. This CDR3 contains 15 residues. Germline CDR1 is LNHDA and CDR2 is SQIVND (reference sequence). CDR3 in DNA: TGTGCCAGTAGTATGCAAGCGGGAGGGCCGTACGAGCAGTACTTC. Encoded protein: CASSMQAGGPYEQYF.